One TCR beta chain is described in this entry. Its antigen specificity is not known. No per-base quality is available; no much larger clone lies one base away. The germline V gene encodes CDR1 SGHTA and CDR2 FQGTGA. CDR3 length: 13 amino acids, cysteine to phenylalanine. The CDR3 DNA has 39 bases and is translated from base 1. Deletion took 6 bases off V and 0 bases off J, with a span of 8 bases between the germline ends. TCRbeta CDR3 regions were amplified from genomic DNA using the immunoSEQ Assay, a bias-controlled multiplex PCR. In the paper's pipeline: The number of nucleated cells in each sample was estimated by amplification of reference gene primers within the assay. Sequence reads were collapsed and filtered to measure the absolute abundance of every unique TCRbeta CDR3 rearrangement. Productive Simpson clonality was computed per sample as the square root of Simpson's diversity index over productive rearrangements. The immuneACCESS repertoire file appears here via TCRdb, limited to in-frame rearrangements. These files lack a portion of the clones; in checked studies, under half of the deficit traces to unresolved V genes, and the cause of the others is not known. The V and J calls and the clone size are those of that table, but D and trimming were determined from the DNA. The sample data list 65,000 to 80,000 clones, and 75% to 90% of these were observed just once. The top ten constitute around 8% of the sample.

Collaborating institutions collected whole blood in K2EDTA tubes following their own protocols. For TCRbeta analysis, collaborators shipped samples as frozen whole blood, isolated PBMCs, or DNA extracted from either of those sample types. The sample originates from a study of blood T cell repertoires in COVID-19 (dated by TCRdb to the early 2020s). In the study overall: The collaborator samples originated in the United States, Italy and Spain and spanned the acute and convalescent phases of COVID-19. The prospective study material was composed of cDNA or gDNA derived from T cells, B-cell-depleted T cells, or PBMCs. The dataset comprised deeply sampled blood TCRbeta repertoires from subjects exposed to, actively infected with, or recovered from COVID-19. The repertoires were made available in a free public database intended to serve as a resource for research on the immune response to SARS-CoV-2. Samples were obtained from the ongoing ImmuneRACE study (first 160 participants) and from 1,254 subjects provided by 6 global collaborators. The sample metadata nearly always contained a de-identified subject ID, COVID-19 status, age in years and sex. Where available, HLA class I and class II types were obtained from metadata supplied by the sample provider rather than from assay-based typing. What the work shows at the level of the full study, not this receptor alone: How much clinical and demographic metadata was included differed by source and by participant, and the metadata was provided uncurated.

The material sequenced was peripheral blood. This clonotype was sampled from a man aged 45 to 65 with active COVID-19. The sequence is built from TRBV7-3 and TRBJ2-5; no D gene can be assigned with confidence. The CDR3 here reads CASSRDYQETQYF. The nucleotides are TGTGCCAGCAGTCGCGACTACCAAGAGACCCAGTACTTC. This CDR3, with the reference TRBV7-3 and TRBJ2-5 proteins standing in past its ends, gives the full variable domain GAGVSQTPSNKVTEKGKYVELRCDPISGHTALYWYRQSLGQGPEFLIYFQGTGAADDSGLPNDRFFAVRPEGSVSTLKIQRTERGDSAVYLCASSRDYQETQYFGPGTRLLVL.